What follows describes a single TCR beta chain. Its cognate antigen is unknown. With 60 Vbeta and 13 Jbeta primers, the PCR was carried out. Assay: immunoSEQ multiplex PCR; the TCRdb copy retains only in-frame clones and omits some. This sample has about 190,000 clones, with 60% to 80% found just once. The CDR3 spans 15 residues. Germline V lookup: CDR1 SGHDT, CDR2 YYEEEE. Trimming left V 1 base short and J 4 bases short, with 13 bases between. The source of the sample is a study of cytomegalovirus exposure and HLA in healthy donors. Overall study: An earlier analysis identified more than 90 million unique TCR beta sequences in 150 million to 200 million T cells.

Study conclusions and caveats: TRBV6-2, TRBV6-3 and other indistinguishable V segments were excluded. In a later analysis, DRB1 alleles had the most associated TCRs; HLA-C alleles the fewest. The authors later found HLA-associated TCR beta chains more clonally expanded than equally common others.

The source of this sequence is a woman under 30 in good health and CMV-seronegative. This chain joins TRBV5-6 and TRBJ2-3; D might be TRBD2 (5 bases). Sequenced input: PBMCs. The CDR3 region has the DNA TGTGCCAGCAGCTTGCCAACAACCGGGGCAGATACGCAGTATTTT. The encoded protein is CASSLPTTGADTQYF.